This T cell receptor beta chain stems from a study of identical twins. The CDR3 runs to 14 residues. Germline-derived CDR1 and CDR2 are MNHEY and SVGEGT. The V and J ends lost 8 bases and 5 bases, in that order; junction bases with no gene match: 8. Regarding this clonotype: Its antigen is not known.

cDNA molecules carried unique molecular identifiers, and template switching added a universal primer site. TCRdb independently ran MiXCR on the 5' RACE reads; one entry per CDR3 protein. The top ten hold around 0.52% of the sample, which has about 460,000 distinct CDR3 sequences, 14% seen once. Findings of the study overall: Abundant beta clonotypes from cord blood had fewer insertions, unlike memory repertoires, which showed none. Modelling underestimated the level of out-of-frame TCR alpha sharing observed in monozygotic twins.

This sample was shared with a second study, whose subject was yellow fever vaccine responses in identical twins.

Sequencing was performed on CD4+ T cells sorted from blood. The chain recombines TRBV6-2 or TRBV6-3 with TRBJ2-1; TRBD2 aligns across 8 bases. The receptor was isolated from a young woman in good health. The CDR3 spells CASSPGGINNEQFF. The CDR3 nucleotides are TGTGCCAGCTCTCCGGGGGGGATAAACAATGAGCAGTTCTTC.